This T cell receptor beta chain was identified in a study of T cell responses to AZD1222 COVID-19 vaccine. Whole-study results and caveats: Clonal diversity was possibly underestimated; the donors were predominantly white British and more often female.

In the case of this clone: Its antigen is not identified.

The assay was immunoSEQ multiplex PCR, and TCRdb's table has in-frame clones only and misses some. The sample gives roughly 130,000 clones, roughly 85% of which show up once; 7.5% to 8% is in the top ten. The CDR3 totals 15 residues. Germline V gene data show CDR1 as MRHNA and CDR2 as SNTAGT. Unmatched junction bases numbered 1, after V lost 5 bases and J lost 1 base. The sample in question was peripheral blood, obtained on day 0 of AZD1222 vaccination. The rearrangement uses TRBV6-4 and TRBJ2-5; 13 bases are shared with TRBD2. The source is an adult in good health. CDR3 sequence (DNA): TGTGCCAGCAGTAGGACTAGCGGGGGCCAAGAGACCCAGTACTTC. This gives the protein CASSRTSGGQETQYF.